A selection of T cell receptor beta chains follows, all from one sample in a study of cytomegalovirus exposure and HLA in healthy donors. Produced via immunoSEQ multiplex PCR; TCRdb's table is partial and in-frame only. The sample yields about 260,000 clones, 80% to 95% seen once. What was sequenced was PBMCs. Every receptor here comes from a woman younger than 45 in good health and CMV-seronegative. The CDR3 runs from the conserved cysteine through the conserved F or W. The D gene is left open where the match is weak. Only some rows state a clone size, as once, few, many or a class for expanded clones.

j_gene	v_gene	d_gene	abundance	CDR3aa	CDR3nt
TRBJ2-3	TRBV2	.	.	CASRADHSTDTQYF	TGTGCCAGCAGAGCAGACCATAGCACAGATACGCAGTATTTT
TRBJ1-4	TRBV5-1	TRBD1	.	CASSLVGGGDEKLFF	TGCGCCAGCAGCTTGGTAGGAGGGGGCGATGAAAAACTGTTTTTT
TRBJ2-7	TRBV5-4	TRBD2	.	CASSNGLAGPYEQYF	TGTGCCAGCAGCAATGGACTAGCGGGACCCTACGAGCAGTACTTC
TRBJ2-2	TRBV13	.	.	CASKAGADTGELFF	TGTGCCAGCAAGGCAGGGGCAGACACCGGGGAGCTGTTTTTT
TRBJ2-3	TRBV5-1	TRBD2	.	CASSFSGRIADTQYF	TGCGCCAGCAGCTTTAGCGGGAGGATTGCAGATACGCAGTATTTT
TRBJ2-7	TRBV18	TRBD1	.	CASSPGQGVHEQYF	TGTGCCAGCTCACCTGGACAGGGGGTCCACGAGCAGTACTTC
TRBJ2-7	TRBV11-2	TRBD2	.	CASSSIISGDYEQYF	TGTGCCAGCAGCTCGATAATTAGCGGGGACTACGAGCAGTACTTC
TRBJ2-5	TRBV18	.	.	CASSPNKGETQYF	TGTGCCAGCTCACCAAACAAGGGAGAGACCCAGTACTTC
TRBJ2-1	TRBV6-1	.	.	CASSEKGRYSTYNEQFF	TGTGCCAGCAGTGAAAAGGGGAGGTACAGCACCTACAATGAGCAGTTCTTC
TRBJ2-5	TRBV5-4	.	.	CASSLQETQYF	TGTGCCAGCAGCTTACAAGAGACCCAGTACTTC
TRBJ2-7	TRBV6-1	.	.	CASSEWGSIMYEQYF	TGTGCCAGCAGTGAATGGGGGAGTATTATGTACGAGCAGTACTTC
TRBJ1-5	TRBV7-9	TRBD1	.	CASSLGQGSLIQPQHF	TGTGCCAGCAGCTTAGGACAGGGTAGTCTTATTCAGCCCCAGCATTTT
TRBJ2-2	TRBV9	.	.	CASSVGTTGELFF	TGTGCCAGCAGCGTAGGCACGACCGGGGAGCTGTTTTTT
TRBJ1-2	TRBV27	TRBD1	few	CASSPQAGTGGYGYTF	TGTGCCAGCAGTCCCCAAGCCGGGACAGGGGGCTATGGCTACACCTTC
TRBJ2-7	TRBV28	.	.	CASSFPSYEQYF	TGTGCCAGCAGTTTCCCCTCCTACGAGCAGTACTTC
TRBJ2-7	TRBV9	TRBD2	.	CASSVDERGFSYEQYF	TGTGCCAGCAGCGTAGATGAGCGGGGCTTCTCCTACGAGCAGTACTTC
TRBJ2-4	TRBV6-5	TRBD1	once	CASSSDRGPPKNIQYF	TGTGCCAGCAGTTCGGACAGGGGGCCACCCAAAAACATTCAGTACTTC
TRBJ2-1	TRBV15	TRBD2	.	CATSNGTSVYNEQFF	TGTGCCACCAGCAACGGGACTAGCGTTTACAATGAGCAGTTCTTC
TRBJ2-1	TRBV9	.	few	CASSVRGGTPFRDEQFF	TGTGCCAGCAGCGTGAGAGGTGGGACCCCATTCCGTGATGAGCAGTTCTTC
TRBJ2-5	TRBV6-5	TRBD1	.	CASRRGTGVQTQYF	TGTGCCAGCCGAAGAGGGACAGGGGTGCAGACCCAGTACTTC
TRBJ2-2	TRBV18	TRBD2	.	CASSPRGGTNTGELFF	TGTGCCAGCTCACCCCGGGGGGGAACCAACACCGGGGAGCTGTTTTTT
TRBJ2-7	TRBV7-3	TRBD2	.	CASSPRLAGADEQYF	TGTGCCAGCAGCCCCCGACTAGCGGGAGCGGACGAGCAGTACTTC
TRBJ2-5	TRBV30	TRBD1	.	CAWGTGRLFETQYF	TGTGCCTGGGGGACAGGGAGGCTATTCGAGACCCAGTACTTC
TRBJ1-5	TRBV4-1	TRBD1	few	CASSRQGASQPQHF	TGCGCCAGCAGCAGACAGGGGGCGAGCCAGCCCCAGCATTTT
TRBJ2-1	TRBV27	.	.	CASREPLSSYNEQFF	TGTGCCAGCAGAGAGCCCTTGAGCTCCTACAATGAGCAGTTCTTC
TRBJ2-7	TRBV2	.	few	CASSEGQLSYEQYF	TGTGCCAGCAGTGAAGGACAGCTCTCCTACGAGCAGTACTTC
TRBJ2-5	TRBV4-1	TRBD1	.	CASSQAGQGQETQYF	TGCGCCAGCAGCCAAGCGGGACAGGGACAAGAGACCCAGTACTTC
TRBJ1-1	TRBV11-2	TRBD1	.	CASRFTGGPEAFF	TGTGCCAGCAGATTCACAGGGGGCCCTGAAGCTTTCTTT
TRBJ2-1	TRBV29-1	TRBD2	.	CSAPVVASGRINEQFF	TGCAGCGCACCGGTAGTGGCTAGCGGGAGAATCAATGAGCAGTTCTTC
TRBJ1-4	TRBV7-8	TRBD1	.	CASSKYAQGAQVSEKLFF	TGTGCCAGCAGCAAATACGCCCAGGGGGCCCAAGTCAGTGAAAAACTGTTTTTT
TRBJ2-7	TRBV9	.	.	CASSVGLLSEQYF	TGTGCCAGCAGCGTAGGGCTATTGTCGGAGCAGTACTTC
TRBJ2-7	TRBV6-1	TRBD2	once	CASSASGTSGRARVEQYF	TGTGCCAGCAGTGCCTCCGGGACTAGCGGGAGGGCCAGGGTGGAGCAGTACTTC
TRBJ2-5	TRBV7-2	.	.	CASSGAVGQETQYF	TGTGCCAGCAGTGGGGCAGTCGGGCAAGAGACCCAGTACTTC
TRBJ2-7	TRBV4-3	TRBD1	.	CASSQARTGGYEQYF	TGCGCCAGCAGTCAAGCGAGGACAGGGGGGTACGAGCAGTACTTC
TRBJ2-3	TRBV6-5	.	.	CASSYLAPSTDTQYF	TGTGCCAGCAGTTACCTAGCACCTAGCACAGATACGCAGTATTTT
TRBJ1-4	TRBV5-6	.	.	CASSLVGINEKLFF	TGTGCCAGCAGCTTGGTAGGGATTAATGAAAAACTGTTTTTT
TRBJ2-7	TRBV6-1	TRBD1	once	CASSDGQGVYEQYF	TGTGCCAGCAGTGATGGTCAGGGGGTATACGAGCAGTACTTC
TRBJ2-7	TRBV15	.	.	CATSRLGQAISYEQYF	TGTGCCACCAGCCGCCTAGGGCAGGCGATTTCCTACGAGCAGTACTTC
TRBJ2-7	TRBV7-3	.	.	CASSPGNSYEQYF	TGTGCCAGCAGCCCAGGGAACAGCTACGAGCAGTACTTC
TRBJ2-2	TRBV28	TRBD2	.	CASSLWETSGRAPTGELFF	TGTGCCAGCAGTTTATGGGAAACTAGCGGGAGGGCCCCCACCGGGGAGCTGTTTTTT
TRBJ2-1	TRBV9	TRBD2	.	CASSEGTSGNNEQFF	TGTGCCAGCAGCGAGGGGACTAGCGGAAACAATGAGCAGTTCTTC
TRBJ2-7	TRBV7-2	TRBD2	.	CASSLLGLAGDEQYF	TGTGCCAGCAGCCTGTTAGGGCTAGCGGGAGATGAGCAGTACTTC
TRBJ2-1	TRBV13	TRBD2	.	CASSSGTSGRRSYNEQFF	TGTGCCAGCAGCTCTGGGACTAGCGGGAGGCGCTCCTACAATGAGCAGTTCTTC
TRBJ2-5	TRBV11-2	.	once	CASSFQETQYF	TGTGCCAGCAGCTTTCAAGAGACCCAGTACTTC
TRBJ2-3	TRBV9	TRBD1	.	CASSVSDTGVTDTQYF	TGTGCCAGCAGCGTAAGCGATACAGGGGTCACAGATACGCAGTATTTT
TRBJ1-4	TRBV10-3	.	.	CAISESGRGANEKLFF	TGTGCCATCAGTGAGTCGGGAAGGGGTGCTAATGAAAAACTGTTTTTT
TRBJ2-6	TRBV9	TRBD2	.	CASSTQAGLAGAGANVLTF	TGTGCCAGCAGCACCCAAGCCGGACTAGCGGGAGCTGGGGCCAACGTCCTGACTTTC
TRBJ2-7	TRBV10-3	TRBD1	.	CAISESGTGVPYEQYF	TGTGCCATCAGTGAGTCCGGGACAGGGGTGCCGTACGAGCAGTACTTC
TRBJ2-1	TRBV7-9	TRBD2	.	CASSSGTSGVEQFF	TGTGCCAGCAGCTCCGGGACTAGCGGAGTTGAGCAGTTCTTC
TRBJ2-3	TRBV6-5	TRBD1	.	CASSPDRAVDTQYF	TGTGCCAGCAGTCCTGACAGGGCGGTAGATACGCAGTATTTT
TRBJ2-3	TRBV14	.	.	CASSQQPLQADTQYF	TGTGCCAGCAGCCAACAGCCGCTGCAGGCGGATACGCAGTATTTT
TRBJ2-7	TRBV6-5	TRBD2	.	CASTASGSYEQYF	TGTGCCAGCACTGCTAGCGGGAGCTACGAGCAGTACTTC
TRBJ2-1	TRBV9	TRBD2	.	CASSGGTSLSTWVF	TGTGCCAGCAGCGGGGGGACTAGCCTGAGTACCTGGGTCTTC
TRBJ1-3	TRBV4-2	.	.	CASSQAGTASGNTIYF	TGTGCCAGCAGCCAAGCGGGGACGGCCTCTGGAAACACCATATATTTT
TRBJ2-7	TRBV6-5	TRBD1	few	CASNGQGNEQYF	TGTGCCAGCAATGGACAGGGTAACGAGCAGTACTTC